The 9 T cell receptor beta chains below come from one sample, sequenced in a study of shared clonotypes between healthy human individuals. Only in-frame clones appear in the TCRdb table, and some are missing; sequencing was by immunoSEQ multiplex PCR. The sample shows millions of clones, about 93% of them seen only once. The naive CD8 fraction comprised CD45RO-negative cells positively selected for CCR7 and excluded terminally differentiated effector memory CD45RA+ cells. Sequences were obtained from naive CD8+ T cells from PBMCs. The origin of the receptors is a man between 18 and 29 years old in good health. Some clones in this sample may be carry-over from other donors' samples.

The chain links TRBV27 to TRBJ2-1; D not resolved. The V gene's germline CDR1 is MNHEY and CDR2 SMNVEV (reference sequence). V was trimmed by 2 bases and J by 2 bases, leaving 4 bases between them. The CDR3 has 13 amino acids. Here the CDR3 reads CASSLEAYNEQFF. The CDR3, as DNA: TGTGCCAGCAGTTTAGAAGCCTACAATGAGCAGTTCTTC.

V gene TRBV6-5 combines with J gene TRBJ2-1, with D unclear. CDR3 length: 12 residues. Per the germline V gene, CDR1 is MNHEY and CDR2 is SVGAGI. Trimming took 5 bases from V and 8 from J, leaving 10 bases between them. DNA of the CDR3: TGTGCCAGCAGTACGGGTTGGGATGAGCAGTTCTTC. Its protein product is CASSTGWDEQFF.

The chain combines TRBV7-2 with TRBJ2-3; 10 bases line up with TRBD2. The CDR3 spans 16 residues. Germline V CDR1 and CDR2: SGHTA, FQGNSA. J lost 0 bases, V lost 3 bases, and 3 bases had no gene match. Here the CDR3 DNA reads TGTGCCAGCAGCTTGGAGGGACTAGCGAGCACAGATACGCAGTATTTT. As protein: CASSLEGLASTDTQYF.

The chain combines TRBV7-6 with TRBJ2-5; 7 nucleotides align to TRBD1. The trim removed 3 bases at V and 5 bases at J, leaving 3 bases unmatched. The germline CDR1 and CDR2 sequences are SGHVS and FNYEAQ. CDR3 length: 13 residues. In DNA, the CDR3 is TGTGCCAGCAGCTTCTACAGGGGTGAGACCCAGTACTTC. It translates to CASSFYRGETQYF.

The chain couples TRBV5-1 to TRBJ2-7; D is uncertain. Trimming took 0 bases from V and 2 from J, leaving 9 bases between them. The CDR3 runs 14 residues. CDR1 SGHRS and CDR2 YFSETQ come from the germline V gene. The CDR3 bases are TGCGCCAGCAGCTTGGAGCCCGATACCTACGAGCAGTACTTC. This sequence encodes CASSLEPDTYEQYF.

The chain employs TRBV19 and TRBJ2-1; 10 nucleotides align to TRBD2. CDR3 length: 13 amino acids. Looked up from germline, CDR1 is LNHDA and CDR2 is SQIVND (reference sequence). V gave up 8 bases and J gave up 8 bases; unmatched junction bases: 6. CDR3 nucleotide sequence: TGTGCCAGTGGGAGCGGGAGGGATGATGAGCAGTTCTTC. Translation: CASGSGRDDEQFF.

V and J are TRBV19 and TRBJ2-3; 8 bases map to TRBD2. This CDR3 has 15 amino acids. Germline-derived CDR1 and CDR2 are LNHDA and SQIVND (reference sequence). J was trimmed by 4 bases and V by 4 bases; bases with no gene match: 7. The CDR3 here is CASSTGREGPDTQYF. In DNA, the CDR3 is TGTGCCAGTAGTACCGGGAGGGAAGGCCCAGATACGCAGTATTTT.

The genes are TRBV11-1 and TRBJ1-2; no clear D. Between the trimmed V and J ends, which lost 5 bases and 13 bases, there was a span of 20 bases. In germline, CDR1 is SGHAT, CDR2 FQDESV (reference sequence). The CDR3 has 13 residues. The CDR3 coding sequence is TGTGCCAGCAGCGGACCCAGCCGCTCCAAGCTCACCTTC. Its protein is CASSGPSRSKLTF.

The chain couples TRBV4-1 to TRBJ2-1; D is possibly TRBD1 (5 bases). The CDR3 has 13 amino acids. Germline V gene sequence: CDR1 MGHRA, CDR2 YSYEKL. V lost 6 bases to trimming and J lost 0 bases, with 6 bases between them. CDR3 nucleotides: TGCGCCAGCAGGGGGCCCTCCTACAATGAGCAGTTCTTC. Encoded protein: CASRGPSYNEQFF.